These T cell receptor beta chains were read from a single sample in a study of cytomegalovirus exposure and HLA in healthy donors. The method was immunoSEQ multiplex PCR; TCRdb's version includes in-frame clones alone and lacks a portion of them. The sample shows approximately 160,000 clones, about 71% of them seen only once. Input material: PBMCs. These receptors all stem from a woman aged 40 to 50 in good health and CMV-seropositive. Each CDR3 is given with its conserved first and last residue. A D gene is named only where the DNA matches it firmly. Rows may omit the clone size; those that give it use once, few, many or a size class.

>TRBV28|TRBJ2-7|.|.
CASSPTDSSYEQYF
TGTGCCAGCAGCCCCACGGACAGTTCCTACGAGCAGTACTTC
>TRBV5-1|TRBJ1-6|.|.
CASSLNSGHNSPLNF
TGCGCCAGCAGCTTGAATTCAGGGCACAATTCACCCCTCAACTTT
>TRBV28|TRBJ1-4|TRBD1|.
CASSTTGDEKLFF
TGTGCCAGCAGCACGACAGGGGATGAAAAACTGTTTTTT
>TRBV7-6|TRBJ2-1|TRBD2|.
CASSLGLAGGNEQFF
TGTGCCAGCAGCTTAGGGTTAGCGGGAGGCAATGAGCAGTTCTTC
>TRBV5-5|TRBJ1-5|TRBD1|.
CASSTGTGGWPQHF
TGTGCCAGCAGCACCGGGACAGGGGGTTGGCCCCAGCATTTT
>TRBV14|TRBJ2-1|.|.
CASNPSGSVYNEQFF
TGTGCCAGCAACCCAAGTGGCTCTGTCTACAATGAGCAGTTCTTC
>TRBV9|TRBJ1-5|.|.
CASSVGGGDQPQHF
TGTGCCAGCAGCGTAGGGGGAGGGGACCAGCCCCAGCATTTT
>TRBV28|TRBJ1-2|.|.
CASSLSSIEEGYTF
TGTGCCAGCAGTTTGTCCTCGATTGAGGAGGGCTACACCTTC
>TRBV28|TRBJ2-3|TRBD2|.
CASSQPSGRATDTQYF
TGTGCCAGCAGTCAACCTAGCGGGAGGGCCACAGATACGCAGTATTTT
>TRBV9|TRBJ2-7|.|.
CASSVDAGYEQYF
TGTGCCAGCAGCGTAGACGCAGGGTACGAGCAGTACTTC
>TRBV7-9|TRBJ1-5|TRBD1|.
CASSLGDRGGHGQPQHF
TGTGCCAGCAGCTTGGGGGACAGGGGAGGGCATGGGCAGCCCCAGCATTTT
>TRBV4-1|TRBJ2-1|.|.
CASSQGQGLLNEQFF
TGCGCCAGCAGCCAAGGGCAGGGGCTCCTCAATGAGCAGTTCTTC
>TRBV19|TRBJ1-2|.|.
CASSMLQGKGAYGYTF
TGTGCCAGTAGTATGTTACAGGGAAAGGGAGCCTATGGCTACACCTTC
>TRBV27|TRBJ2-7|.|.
CASSPQGATSYEQYF
TGTGCCAGCAGCCCACAGGGCGCGACCTCCTACGAGCAGTACTTC
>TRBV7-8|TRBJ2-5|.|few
CASSLVGQGARETQYF
TGTGCCAGCAGCTTAGTAGGGCAGGGCGCTCGGGAGACCCAGTACTTC
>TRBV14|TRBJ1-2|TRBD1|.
CASSPGTDYGYPF
TGTGCCAGCAGCCCCGGGACAGATTATGGCTACCCCTTC
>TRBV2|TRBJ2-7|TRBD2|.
CASSVRTSGYEQYF
TGTGCCAGCAGTGTACGGACTAGCGGTTACGAGCAGTACTTC
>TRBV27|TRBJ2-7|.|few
CASSLSLAQTYEQYF
TGTGCCAGCAGTTTAAGCCTAGCGCAGACCTACGAGCAGTACTTC
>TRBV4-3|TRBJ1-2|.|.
CASSQGGGVLPSYPF
TGCGCCAGCAGCCAGGGTGGAGGAGTCCTTCCAAGCTACCCCTTC
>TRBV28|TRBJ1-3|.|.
CASSLLLLGHPTSGNTIYF
TGTGCCAGCAGTTTATTGCTTTTGGGACACCCCACCTCTGGAAACACCATATATTTT
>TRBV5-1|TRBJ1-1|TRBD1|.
CASSLLAGGGTEAFF
TGCGCCAGCAGCTTGCTTGCAGGGGGCGGCACTGAAGCTTTCTTT
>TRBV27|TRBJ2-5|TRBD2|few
CASSPGGYTQYF
TGTGCCAGCAGTCCCGGGGGGTATACCCAGTACTTC
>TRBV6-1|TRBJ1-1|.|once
CASSEYRLEAFF
TGTGCCAGCAGTGAATATAGGTTGGAGGCTTTCTTT
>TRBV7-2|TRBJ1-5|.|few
CASSSHNQPQHF
TGTGCCAGCAGCTCACATAATCAGCCCCAGCATTTT
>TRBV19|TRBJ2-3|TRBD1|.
CASSSGTGVTDTQYF
TGTGCCAGTAGTTCCGGGACAGGCGTCACAGATACGCAGTATTTT
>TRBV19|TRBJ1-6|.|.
CASSIATGNNSPLHF
TGTGCCAGTAGTATAGCTACAGGGAATAATTCACCCCTCCACTTT
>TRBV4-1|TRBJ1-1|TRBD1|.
CASSQASGQSEAFF
TGCGCCAGCAGCCAAGCTTCGGGACAGAGCGAAGCTTTCTTT
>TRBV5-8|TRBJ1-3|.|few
CASSLRGNTIYF
TGTGCCAGCAGCTTGCGGGGAAACACCATATATTTT
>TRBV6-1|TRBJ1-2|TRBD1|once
CASRRGQGLSGGYTF
TGTGCTTCGCGACGGGGACAGGGGCTTTCCGGTGGCTACACCTTC
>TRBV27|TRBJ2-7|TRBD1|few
CASSLSARGLGEQYF
TGTGCCAGCAGTTTATCGGCCAGGGGGTTGGGCGAGCAGTACTTC
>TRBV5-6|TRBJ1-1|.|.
CASSLRVNTEAFF
TGTGCCAGCAGCCTCAGGGTGAACACTGAAGCTTTCTTT
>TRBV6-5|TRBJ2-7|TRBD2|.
CASSSQAGGGRHEQYF
TGTGCCAGCAGTTCTCAAGCGGGGGGCGGAAGGCACGAGCAGTACTTC
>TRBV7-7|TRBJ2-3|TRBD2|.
CASSLVAGGSDTQYF
TGTGCTAGCAGCTTAGTCGCGGGGGGATCAGATACGCAGTATTTT
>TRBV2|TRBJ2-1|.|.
CASRLTRYNEQFF
TGTGCCAGCAGACTAACCAGATACAATGAGCAGTTCTTC
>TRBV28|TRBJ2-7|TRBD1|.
CASSFRTGGEQYF
TGTGCCAGCAGTTTCCGGACAGGGGGCGAGCAGTACTTC
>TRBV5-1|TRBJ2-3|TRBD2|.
CASSLKRGGVTDTQYF
TGCGCCAGCAGCTTGAAGCGGGGGGGCGTCACAGATACGCAGTATTTT
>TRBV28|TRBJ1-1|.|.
CASSLLESNTEAFF
TGTGCCAGCAGTTTACTCGAAAGCAACACTGAAGCTTTCTTT
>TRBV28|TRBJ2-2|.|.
CASAPGSTGELFF
TGTGCCAGCGCCCCAGGCTCCACCGGGGAGCTGTTTTTT
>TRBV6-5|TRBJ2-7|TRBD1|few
CASSYGQGAYEQYF
TGTGCCAGCAGCTACGGACAGGGGGCGTATGAGCAGTACTTC
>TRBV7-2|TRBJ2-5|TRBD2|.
CASSLSRSMNSGRLETQYF
TGTGCCAGCAGCTTATCAAGGAGTATGAATAGCGGGAGACTAGAGACCCAGTACTTC
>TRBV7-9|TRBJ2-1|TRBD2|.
CSSSWGLGNRDEQFF
TGTTCCAGCAGCTGGGGACTAGGGAATAGGGATGAGCAGTTCTTC
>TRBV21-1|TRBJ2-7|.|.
CASSGRGQGEYF
TGTGCCAGCAGCGGGCGGGGGCAGGGAGAGTACTTC
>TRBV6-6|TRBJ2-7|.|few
CASSSQVPSSYEQYF
TGTGCCAGCAGCTCGCAGGTCCCATCCTCCTACGAGCAGTACTTC
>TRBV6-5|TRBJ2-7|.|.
CASTTAYEQYF
TGTGCCAGCACGACAGCATACGAGCAGTACTTC
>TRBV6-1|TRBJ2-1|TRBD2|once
CASSEALTSGNEQFF
TGTGCCAGCAGTGAAGCGTTAACTAGCGGTAATGAGCAGTTCTTC
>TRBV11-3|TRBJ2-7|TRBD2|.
CASSSGLAGNYEQYF
TGTGCCAGCAGCTCGGGACTAGCGGGAAACTACGAGCAGTACTTC
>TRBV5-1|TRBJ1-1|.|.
CASRPRTEPYTEAFF
TGCGCCAGCAGACCGCGGACAGAGCCCTACACTGAAGCTTTCTTT
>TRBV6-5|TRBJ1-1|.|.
CASSFQMNTEAFF
TGTGCCAGCAGTTTTCAGATGAACACTGAAGCTTTCTTT
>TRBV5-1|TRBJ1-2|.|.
CASSLFGGGNYGYTF
TGCGCCAGCAGCTTGTTTGGGGGCGGGAACTATGGCTACACCTTC
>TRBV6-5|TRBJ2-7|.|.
CASSYSITGTYGQYF
TGTGCCAGCAGTTACTCGATAACGGGTACCTACGGGCAGTACTTC
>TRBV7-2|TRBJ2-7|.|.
CASSSQGGGVPEQYF
TGTGCCAGCAGCTCGCAAGGGGGGGGCGTTCCCGAGCAGTACTTC
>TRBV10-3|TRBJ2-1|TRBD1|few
CAISEPQGNEQFF
TGTGCCATCAGTGAGCCACAGGGGAATGAGCAGTTCTTC
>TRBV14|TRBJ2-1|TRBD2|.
CASSQDLGRGGYNEQFF
TGTGCCAGCAGCCAAGATCTGGGCCGGGGGGGCTACAATGAGCAGTTCTTC